This is a list of T cell receptor beta chains from one sample in a study of pediatric ulcerative colitis. Data came from immunoSEQ multiplex PCR; TCRdb stores just in-frame clones and leaves some out. This sample has 20,000 to 25,000 clones, with around 64% found just once. Specimen: gut tissue. All receptors come from a boy under 18 with severe ulcerative colitis. The CDR3 runs from the conserved cysteine through the conserved F or W. A D gene is named only where the DNA matches it firmly. Clone size appears in some rows only: once, few, many, or a class for an expanded clone.

size: -; J: TRBJ2-7; D: TRBD1; V: TRBV6-5; CDR3: CASSVYPGQAYEQYF; DNA: TGTGCCAGCAGCGTCTATCCGGGACAGGCCTACGAGCAGTACTTC
size: medium-sized; J: TRBJ1-2; D: -; V: TRBV19; CDR3: CASKAGEVGGGYTF; DNA: TGTGCCAGTAAAGCGGGGGAGGTCGGAGGAGGCTACACCTTC
size: once; J: TRBJ1-1; D: -; V: TRBV11-1; CDR3: CASSSVTEAFF; DNA: TGTGCCAGCAGCTCCGTAACTGAAGCTTTCTTT
size: -; J: TRBJ2-5; D: -; V: TRBV5-6; CDR3: CASSLRQRRETQYF; DNA: TGTGCCAGCAGCTTGAGGCAGCGGAGGGAGACCCAGTACTTC
size: -; J: TRBJ2-3; D: -; V: TRBV4-2; CDR3: CASSQNRGDTQYF; DNA: TGTGCCAGCAGCCAAAACCGGGGAGATACGCAGTATTTT
size: -; J: TRBJ1-6; D: TRBD1; V: TRBV5-1; CDR3: CASPSTQGFVTYNSPLHF; DNA: TGCGCCAGCCCTTCAACACAGGGGTTTGTAACCTATAATTCACCCCTCCACTTT
size: -; J: TRBJ2-2; D: TRBD2; V: TRBV5-1; CDR3: CASSPSYPGGTNTGELFF; DNA: TGCGCCAGCAGCCCAAGTTATCCGGGGGGAACGAACACCGGGGAGCTGTTTTTT
size: -; J: TRBJ2-2; D: -; V: TRBV6-6; CDR3: CASSYSMNTGELFF; DNA: TGTGCCAGCAGTTACTCGATGAACACCGGGGAGCTGTTTTTT
size: -; J: TRBJ2-2; D: TRBD1; V: TRBV18; CDR3: CASSPTGPRNTGELFF; DNA: TGTGCCAGCTCACCGACAGGGCCAAGGAACACCGGGGAGCTGTTTTTT
size: few; J: TRBJ1-6; D: -; V: TRBV7-2; CDR3: CASSANPQVSPLHF; DNA: TGTGCCAGCAGCGCAAACCCGCAGGTCTCACCCCTCCACTTT
size: -; J: TRBJ2-1; D: -; V: TRBV7-6; CDR3: CASSFTGTEQFF; DNA: TGTGCCAGCAGCTTTACCGGGACTGAGCAGTTCTTC
size: -; J: TRBJ1-2; D: -; V: TRBV4-1; CDR3: CASSQYRVTDYGYTF; DNA: TGCGCCAGCAGCCAATATCGGGTGACGGACTATGGCTACACCTTC
size: few; J: TRBJ2-3; D: -; V: TRBV5-1; CDR3: CASSSIRGTGDTQYF; DNA: TGCGCCAGCAGCTCGATTCGGGGGACCGGGGATACGCAGTATTTT
size: -; J: TRBJ1-5; D: -; V: TRBV5-5; CDR3: CASSLDGGDQPQHF; DNA: TGTGCCAGCAGCTTGGATGGCGGGGATCAGCCCCAGCATTTT
size: -; J: TRBJ2-3; D: TRBD2; V: TRBV28; CDR3: CASRGTSGGTDTQYF; DNA: TGTGCCAGCAGGGGGACTAGCGGGGGCACAGATACGCAGTATTTT
size: once; J: TRBJ2-3; D: -; V: TRBV10-3; CDR3: CAISDPTRGDFDTQYF; DNA: TGTGCCATCAGTGACCCAACGAGAGGGGATTTCGATACGCAGTATTTT
size: -; J: TRBJ2-7; D: -; V: TRBV18; CDR3: CASSPGGSGAYEQYF; DNA: TGTGCCAGCTCACCAGGAGGATCAGGGGCCTACGAGCAGTACTTC
size: -; J: TRBJ1-1; D: -; V: TRBV18; CDR3: CASSPVEAEAFF; DNA: TGTGCCAGCTCACCCGTTGAAGCTGAAGCTTTCTTT
size: -; J: TRBJ1-1; D: -; V: TRBV5-5; CDR3: CASSFGPGDTEAFF; DNA: TGTGCCAGCAGCTTCGGACCGGGGGACACTGAAGCTTTCTTT
size: -; J: TRBJ2-7; D: -; V: TRBV4-2; CDR3: CASSQDYEGLEQYF; DNA: TGTGCCAGCAGCCAAGATTACGAGGGGTTGGAGCAGTACTTC
size: -; J: TRBJ2-2; D: -; V: TRBV2; CDR3: CASQAGTPSGELFF; DNA: TGTGCCAGCCAGGCGGGGACACCATCCGGGGAGCTGTTTTTT
size: -; J: TRBJ2-1; D: -; V: TRBV7-6; CDR3: CASSVTVSGEQFF; DNA: TGTGCCAGCAGCGTTACAGTCTCGGGTGAGCAGTTCTTC
size: -; J: TRBJ2-1; D: TRBD2; V: TRBV2; CDR3: CASSGSTSGFSYNEQFF; DNA: TGTGCCAGCAGTGGTAGTACTAGCGGATTCTCCTACAATGAGCAGTTCTTC
size: -; J: TRBJ2-1; D: TRBD2; V: TRBV4-3; CDR3: CASSPRLAGGPYNEQFF; DNA: TGCGCCAGCAGCCCACGACTAGCGGGGGGCCCCTACAATGAGCAGTTCTTC
size: -; J: TRBJ2-1; D: -; V: TRBV14; CDR3: CASSQIDSEQFF; DNA: TGTGCCAGCAGCCAGATCGACTCAGAGCAGTTCTTC
size: -; J: TRBJ1-6; D: -; V: TRBV7-2; CDR3: CASLLGPNTYNSPLHF; DNA: TGTGCCAGCCTCCTCGGGCCGAACACGTATAATTCACCCCTCCACTTT
size: -; J: TRBJ2-5; D: -; V: TRBV7-8; CDR3: CASSLSLLRETQYF; DNA: TGTGCCAGCAGCTTATCGCTGTTGAGAGAGACCCAGTACTTC
size: once; J: TRBJ1-2; D: -; V: TRBV21-1; CDR3: CASSNASAGKPLGYTF; DNA: TGTGCCAGCAGCAATGCGTCGGCAGGGAAGCCGCTTGGCTACACCTTC
size: -; J: TRBJ2-7; D: TRBD1; V: TRBV7-2; CDR3: CASSTGTGTREQYF; DNA: TGTGCCAGCAGCACCGGGACAGGGACTCGCGAGCAGTACTTC
size: -; J: TRBJ2-5; D: -; V: TRBV28; CDR3: CASSAGTVGETQYF; DNA: TGTGCCAGCAGTGCAGGGACCGTTGGAGAGACCCAGTACTTC
size: -; J: TRBJ1-2; D: -; V: TRBV30; CDR3: CAWSVPTMGYTF; DNA: TGTGCCTGGAGTGTACCGACGATGGGCTACACCTTC
size: -; J: TRBJ1-2; D: -; V: TRBV6-5; CDR3: CASRPQTVPFYGYTF; DNA: TGTGCCAGCAGACCCCAGACAGTACCCTTCTATGGCTACACCTTC
size: -; J: TRBJ1-2; D: TRBD1; V: TRBV11-2; CDR3: CASSPPRGQGARGYGYTF; DNA: TGTGCCAGCAGCCCCCCCCGAGGTCAGGGGGCGCGAGGCTATGGCTACACCTTC
size: -; J: TRBJ1-2; D: -; V: TRBV30; CDR3: CAWSDYVAGYTF; DNA: TGTGCCTGGAGTGATTATGTAGCTGGCTACACCTTC
size: -; J: TRBJ2-3; D: TRBD1; V: TRBV13; CDR3: CASSWDSDAHWDTDTQYF; DNA: TGTGCCAGCAGCTGGGACAGTGACGCGCACTGGGACACAGATACGCAGTATTTT
size: -; J: TRBJ2-7; D: -; V: TRBV6-5; CDR3: CASTASGGRYEQYF; DNA: TGTGCCAGCACCGCCTCGGGGGGCAGGTACGAGCAGTACTTC
size: -; J: TRBJ1-4; D: -; V: TRBV10-2; CDR3: CASSEGGINRSPRKLFF; DNA: TGCGCCAGCAGTGAGGGGGGAATTAACAGATCCCCCCGAAAACTGTTTTTT
size: -; J: TRBJ1-3; D: -; V: TRBV30; CDR3: CAWSLKGLSGNTIYF; DNA: TGTGCCTGGAGTTTGAAGGGGCTGTCTGGAAACACCATATATTTT
size: once; J: TRBJ1-4; D: -; V: TRBV4-1; CDR3: CASSQDRSRINEKLFF; DNA: TGCGCCAGCAGCCAAGATAGGTCCCGTATAAATGAAAAACTGTTTTTT
size: -; J: TRBJ1-2; D: -; V: TRBV6-1; CDR3: CASSVYPTGPNYGYTF; DNA: TGTGCCAGCAGTGTTTACCCGACGGGCCCTAACTATGGCTACACCTTC
size: -; J: TRBJ1-6; D: -; V: TRBV2; CDR3: CASSKDASSYNSPLHF; DNA: TGTGCCAGCAGCAAGGACGCGAGCTCCTATAATTCACCCCTCCACTTT
size: -; J: TRBJ1-1; D: -; V: TRBV5-1; CDR3: CASSLGDGINTEAFF; DNA: TGCGCCAGCAGCTTGGGGGACGGTATCAACACTGAAGCTTTCTTT
size: -; J: TRBJ1-5; D: TRBD1; V: TRBV10-3; CDR3: CAISTGVGDQPQHF; DNA: TGTGCCATCAGTACAGGGGTCGGAGATCAGCCCCAGCATTTT
size: few; J: TRBJ1-2; D: -; V: TRBV6-1; CDR3: CASSEFTDYGYTF; DNA: TGTGCCAGCAGTGAATTTACTGACTATGGCTACACCTTC
size: -; J: TRBJ2-6; D: -; V: TRBV5-1; CDR3: CASSWNGEPGANVLTF; DNA: TGCGCCAGCAGCTGGAATGGGGAACCTGGGGCCAACGTCCTGACTTTC
size: -; J: TRBJ1-5; D: -; V: TRBV7-4; CDR3: CASTIGGLGEELSDSNQPQHF; DNA: TGTGCCAGCACCATCGGGGGGCTTGGCGAGGAGTTATCCGATAGCAATCAGCCCCAGCATTTT
size: -; J: TRBJ1-1; D: -; V: TRBV14; CDR3: CASSQEGWTEAFF; DNA: TGTGCCAGCAGCCAAGAGGGGTGGACTGAAGCTTTCTTT
size: -; J: TRBJ1-6; D: -; V: TRBV10-3; CDR3: CAISEGGATYNSPLHF; DNA: TGTGCCATCAGTGAAGGAGGGGCCACCTATAATTCACCCCTCCACTTT
size: -; J: TRBJ2-5; D: TRBD1; V: TRBV11-2; CDR3: CASRNRGSGTQYF; DNA: TGTGCCAGCCGCAACAGGGGTTCAGGGACCCAGTACTTC
size: -; J: TRBJ2-2; D: -; V: TRBV5-1; CDR3: CASSLNTGELFF; DNA: TGCGCCAGCAGCTTAAACACCGGGGAGCTGTTTTTT
size: -; J: TRBJ1-1; D: -; V: TRBV5-6; CDR3: CASTDRRETEAFF; DNA: TGTGCCAGCACCGACCGTCGGGAAACTGAAGCTTTCTTT